Shown below are 15 T cell receptor beta chains from a single sample sequenced in a study of beta chain features in type 1 diabetes. Points from the study as a whole: Moderately but significantly shorter TCRB CDR3s were found in Type 1 diabetes patients in all four CD4+ subsets.

These receptors lack a known antigen. As every portion of the isolated RNA was reverse transcribed, the sequencing read expressed TCRB transcripts. Measured with immunoSEQ multiplex PCR; TCRdb has only the in-frame clones, and not every one. The top ten clones hold roughly 0.022% of a sample with under 850,000 clones, about an eighth of them seen once. The sequenced sample consisted of naive CD4+ T cells from blood. The receptors here all came from a man aged 18 to 29 with type 1 diabetes.

The chain combines TRBV5-1 with TRBJ2-2; D is perhaps TRBD1 (6 bases). V lost 4 bases, J lost 0 bases, and 13 bases lay in between. This CDR3 comprises 16 residues. Germline lookup yields CDR1 SGHRS and CDR2 YFSETQ. CDR3 sequence (DNA): TGCGCCAGCAGCGTTACCGGGACAACGAACACCGGGGAGCTGTTTTTT. Protein product: CASSVTGTTNTGELFF.

This clone was seen a handful of times. This rearrangement joins TRBV25-1 to TRBJ2-7; 9 nucleotides align to TRBD1. This CDR3 has 14 amino acids. The V gene's germline CDR1 is MGHDK and CDR2 SYGVNS. V shed 3 bases, J shed 6 bases, and the junction held 6 bases outside the gene matches. The CDR3 nucleotides read TGTGCCAGCAGTGAGGGGGACAGGGTGAGCGAGCAGTACTTC. Encoded protein: CASSEGDRVSEQYF.

The genes are TRBV18 and TRBJ1-4; D gene ambiguous. Deletions cut 2 bases from V and 8 bases from J, with 18 bases between. Germline V gene data show CDR1 as KGHSH and CDR2 as LQKENI. The CDR3 length is 16 residues. The CDR3 is CASSPFDPQGGEKLFF. The CDR3 DNA follows: TGTGCCAGCTCACCATTCGACCCGCAAGGAGGAGAAAAACTGTTTTTT. Supplemented by reference TRBV18 and TRBJ1-4, the full variable domain reads NAGVMQNPRHLVRRRGQEARLRCSPMKGHSHVYWYRQLPEEGLKFMVYLQKENIIDESGMPKERFSAEFPKEGPSILRIQQVVRGDSAAYFCASSPFDPQGGEKLFFGSGTQLSVL.

This rearrangement joins TRBV7-9 to TRBJ2-5; unclear D gene. This CDR3 comprises 13 residues. Trimming took 5 bases from V and 1 from J, leaving 8 bases between them. Germline V CDR1 and CDR2: SEHNR, FQNEAQ (reference sequence). The DNA for the CDR3 is TGTGCCAGCAGCGCCGACTTCCAAGAGACCCAGTACTTC. Its translation: CASSADFQETQYF.

The chain links TRBV13 to TRBJ1-2; D perhaps matches TRBD1 (5 bases). This CDR3 has 17 amino acids. V lost 0 bases, J lost 3 bases, and 17 bases lay in between. CDR1 is PRHDT and CDR2 is FYEKMQ in the germline V gene (reference sequence). The DNA of the CDR3 is TGTGCCAGCAGCTTAGGCCGGAAGGGGAAGGTTTACTATGGCTACACCTTC. Amino acids: CASSLGRKGKVYYGYTF. Based on the CDR3 plus reference TRBV13 and TRBJ1-2, the full variable domain is AAGVIQSPRHLIKEKRETATLKCYPIPRHDTVYWYQQGPGQDPQFLISFYEKMQSDKGSIPDRFSAQQFSDYHSELNMSSLELGDSALYFCASSLGRKGKVYYGYTFGSGTRLTVV.

This sequence joins TRBV29-1 and TRBJ1-2; no reliable D call. The germline V gene encodes CDR1 SQVTM and CDR2 ANQGSEA. V lost 3 bases, J lost 8 bases, and 10 bases lay in between. This CDR3 has 11 residues. The CDR3 loop is CSVEAVLGYTF. Here the CDR3 DNA reads TGCAGCGTTGAGGCGGTTTTGGGCTACACCTTC.

The rearrangement uses TRBV28 and TRBJ2-5; no reliable D call. This CDR3 spans 13 amino acids. Germline V CDR1 and CDR2: MDHEN, SYDVKM. The ends were cut back, 6 bases at V and 4 bases at J, with 12 bases in the middle. Written as DNA, the CDR3 is TGTGCCAGCAGCCTTCCTCCGGGAGAGACCCAGTACTTC. It is translated as CASSLPPGETQYF.

This clone occurred a few times. This chain uses TRBV27 with TRBJ2-7; 7 bases agree with TRBD2. The CDR3 spans 14 residues. Germline assignment: CDR1 MNHEY and CDR2 SMNVEV (reference sequence). V lost 8 bases, J lost 3 bases, and 10 bases stayed unmatched. The CDR3 region is CASHPGLGDYEQYF. The CDR3 region has the DNA TGTGCCAGCCATCCCGGACTAGGAGACTACGAGCAGTACTTC.

The chain is built from TRBV29-1 and TRBJ2-7; D is possibly TRBD2 (5 bases). CDR1 SQVTM and CDR2 ANQGSEA come from the germline V gene. The CDR3 is 16 amino acids. V was clipped by 4 bases and J by 5 bases, with 24 bases between them. This CDR3 is CSVGRHSAGWVNEQYF. CDR3 in DNA: TGCAGCGTTGGAAGACATTCTGCGGGTTGGGTTAACGAGCAGTACTTC.

V gene TRBV7-9 combines with J gene TRBJ1-1; 7 bases align to TRBD1. Trimming cost V 5 bases and J 7 bases; bases outside gene matches: 13. Germline V gives CDR1 SEHNR, CDR2 FQNEAQ (reference sequence). The CDR3 sequence is 15 residues long. CDR3: CASSTQTGEGNEAFF. Written as DNA, the CDR3 is TGTGCCAGCAGCACCCAAACAGGGGAAGGTAATGAAGCTTTCTTT.

This chain connects TRBV4-1 to TRBJ2-5; D unresolved. The V end was cut by 0 bases, the J end by 3 bases, with 5 bases between. CDR3 length: 13 residues. Germline values: CDR1 MGHRA, CDR2 YSYEKL. The CDR3 here is CASSQDSEETQYF. The CDR3 DNA follows: TGCGCCAGCAGCCAAGACTCCGAAGAGACCCAGTACTTC.

CDR3 sequence (DNA): TGTGCCAGCAGTTACTCGAGAGGGGGCGGCTACTATGGCTACACCTTC. Translating it yields CASSYSRGGGYYGYTF. The chain has TRBV6-5 and TRBJ1-2; 7 bases are shared with TRBD1. The germline V gene encodes CDR1 MNHEY and CDR2 SVGAGI. The CDR3 loop spans 16 amino acids. The V and J ends lost 0 bases and 3 bases, in that order; junction bases with no gene match: 7.

This clone showed up just a few times. Here the CDR3 reads CSVESPGGTSFSLGTETQYF. The CDR3, as DNA: TGCAGCGTTGAGTCCCCCGGGGGCACTTCTTTCTCCTTAGGAACGGAGACCCAGTACTTC. V usage is TRBV29-1 and J usage is TRBJ2-5; D may be TRBD1 or TRBD2 (6 bases each). Germline V gene sequence: CDR1 SQVTM, CDR2 ANQGSEA. V dropped 3 bases and J dropped 5 bases, with 34 bases sitting between them. The CDR3 sequence is 20 residues long. The complete variable domain, with remaining parts taken from reference TRBV29-1 and TRBJ2-5, reads SAVISQKPSRDICQRGTSLTIQCQVDSQVTMMFWYRQQPGQSLTLIATANQGSEATYESGFVIDKFPISRPNLTFSTLTVSNMSPEDSSIYLCSVESPGGTSFSLGTETQYFGPGTRLLVL.

This clone occurred a few times. The V call is TRBV5-1, the J call TRBJ2-1; no clear D. Germline V gene sequence: CDR1 SGHRS, CDR2 YFSETQ. The V and J ends lost 3 bases and 5 bases respectively, with 12 bases between them. The CDR3 totals 14 residues. CDR3 sequence reads: CASSWGSAHNEQFF. In DNA form, the CDR3 reads TGCGCCAGCAGCTGGGGATCCGCCCACAATGAGCAGTTCTTC.

This clone was recorded a few times. Other DNA sequences within the sample encode an identical CDR3. The CDR3 DNA is TGTGCCAGCAGCACACAAGGGGGCACTGAAGCTTTCTTT. This encodes CASSTQGGTEAFF. This chain connects TRBV7-2 to TRBJ1-1; D perhaps matches TRBD1 (6 bases). The germline CDR1 and CDR2 sequences are SGHTA and FQGNSA. V shed 5 bases and J shed 4 bases, with 11 bases lying between them. The CDR3 loop spans 13 amino acids. Using reference TRBV7-2 and TRBJ1-1 for the parts outside the CDR3, the full variable domain is GAGVSQSPSNKVTEKGKDVELRCDPISGHTALYWYRQSLGQGLEFLIYFQGNSAPDKSGLPSDRFSAERTGGSVSTLTIQRTQQEDSAVYLCASSTQGGTEAFFGQGTRLTVV.